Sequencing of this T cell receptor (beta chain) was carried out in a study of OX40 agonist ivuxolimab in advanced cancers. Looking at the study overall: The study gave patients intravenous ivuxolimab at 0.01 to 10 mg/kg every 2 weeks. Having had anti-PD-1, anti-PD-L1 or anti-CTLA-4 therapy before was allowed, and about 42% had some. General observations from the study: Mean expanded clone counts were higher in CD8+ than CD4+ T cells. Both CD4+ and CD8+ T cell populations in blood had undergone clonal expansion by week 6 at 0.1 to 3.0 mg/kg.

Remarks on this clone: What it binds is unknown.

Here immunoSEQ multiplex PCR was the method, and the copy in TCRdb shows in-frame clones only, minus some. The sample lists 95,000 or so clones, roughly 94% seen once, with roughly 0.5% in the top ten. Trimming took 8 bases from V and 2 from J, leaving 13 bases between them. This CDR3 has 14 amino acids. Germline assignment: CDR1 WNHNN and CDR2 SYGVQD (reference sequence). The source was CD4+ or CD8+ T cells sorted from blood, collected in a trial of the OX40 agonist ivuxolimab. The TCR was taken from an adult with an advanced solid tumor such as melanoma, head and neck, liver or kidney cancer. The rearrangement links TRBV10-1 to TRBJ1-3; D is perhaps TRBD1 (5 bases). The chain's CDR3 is CASSPGNAGNTIYF. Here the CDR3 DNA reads TGCGCCAGCTCCCCAGGGAACGCTGGAAACACCATATATTTT.